The 20 T cell receptor beta chains below come from one sample, sequenced in a study of T cell responses to AZD1222 COVID-19 vaccine. Sequenced by immunoSEQ multiplex PCR; TCRdb stores in-frame clones only, minus some. The sample contains 100,000 or so clones, about 89% of which appear only once. Sequenced material: peripheral blood, taken on day 0 of MenACWY control vaccination. Receptor source: an adult in good health.

The V call is TRBV11-3, the J call TRBJ2-7; D is perhaps TRBD1 (6 bases). The CDR3 has 13 residues. The germline V gene encodes CDR1 SGHNT and CDR2 YENEEA. V was pared by 5 bases and J by 5 bases, with 13 bases between. CDR3 nucleotides: TGTGCCAGCAGCCTGGACAGAAACAACGAGCAGTACTTC. It is translated as CASSLDRNNEQYF.

V is TRBV16 and J is TRBJ1-5; a possible D gene is TRBD1 (6 bases). Germline assignment: CDR1 KGHSY and CDR2 FQNENV. The CDR3 totals 15 residues. The V gene lost 1 base and the J gene lost 6 bases, with 13 bases spanning the gap. Here the CDR3 DNA reads TGTGCCAGCAGCCAATTAGGGGGGGATGGTCAGCCCCAGCATTTT. It specifies CASSQLGGDGQPQHF.

This clone appeared once. V is TRBV6-6 and J is TRBJ2-7; D is possibly TRBD2 (6 bases). The germline V gene encodes CDR1 MNHNY and CDR2 SVGAGI (reference sequence). V was pared by 5 bases and J by 5 bases, with 16 bases between. CDR3 length: 14 amino acids. CDR3 nucleotides: TGTGCCAGCAGTACCCGCCCGGGAGCGGACGAGCAGTACTTC. The encoded protein is CASSTRPGADEQYF.

V gene TRBV6-2 or TRBV6-3 combines with J gene TRBJ2-3; TRBD1 might be the D (5 bases). The CDR3 covers 15 residues. V lost 3 bases to trimming and J lost 2 bases, with 12 bases between them. Germline CDR1 reads MNHEY; CDR2 reads SVGEGT. CDR3 amino acids: CASSYGLGDTDTQYF. Here the CDR3 DNA reads TGTGCCAGCAGTTATGGGCTAGGGGACACAGATACGCAGTATTTT.

This chain connects TRBV11-2 to TRBJ1-2; D uncertain. Trimming left V 1 base short and J 10 bases short, with 10 bases between. In germline, CDR1 is SGHAT, CDR2 FQNNGV. CDR3 length: 12 residues. The CDR3 spells CASSLVRGYYTF. The CDR3 region has the DNA TGTGCCAGCAGCTTAGTTCGGGGTTACTACACCTTC.

V gene TRBV7-2 combines with J gene TRBJ2-1; D could derive from TRBD1 or TRBD2 (5 bases each). Trimming cost V 2 bases and J 3 bases, with 14 bases left between them. Germline CDR1 is SGHTA and CDR2 is FQGNSA. CDR3 length: 16 residues. The CDR3 spells CASSLFFSGGYNEQFF. The CDR3, as DNA: TGTGCCAGCAGCTTATTCTTCTCTGGGGGCTACAATGAGCAGTTCTTC.

The chain recombines TRBV29-1 with TRBJ1-5, with D possibly matching TRBD1 (6 bases). The V end was cut by 0 bases, the J end by 5 bases, with 26 bases between. Germline V lookup: CDR1 SQVTM, CDR2 ANQGSEA. This CDR3 region has 19 residues. The CDR3 reads CSVEEGDILPFIAHQPQHF. CDR3 bases: TGCAGCGTTGAAGAAGGGGACATTCTTCCCTTTATAGCCCATCAGCCCCAGCATTTT.

The chain joins TRBV4-1 to TRBJ1-3, with 10 positions matching TRBD1. Trimming took 4 bases from V and 7 from J; bases not matched to a gene: 7. Germline loops: CDR1 MGHRA, CDR2 YSYEKL. This CDR3 region has 15 residues. DNA for the CDR3: TGCGCCAGCAGCCTAGGGACAGGGGATAGGAACACCATATATTTT. Protein sequence: CASSLGTGDRNTIYF.

This chain links TRBV2 with TRBJ2-1; D not resolved. From germline, CDR1 is SNHLY and CDR2 FYNNEI. This CDR3 has 14 residues. Trimming took off 7 bases at V and 0 bases at J, with 10 bases between the two ends. CDR3 nucleotide sequence: TGTGCCAGCACGTCGGCAAGCTCCTACAATGAGCAGTTCTTC. Translated: CASTSASSYNEQFF.

The chain employs TRBV5-1 and TRBJ2-1, with D possibly being TRBD2 (6 bases). The CDR3 is 15 amino acids. Germline assignment: CDR1 SGHRS and CDR2 YFSETQ. Trimming pared 4 bases from V and 6 bases from J, leaving 17 bases between. In nucleotides, the CDR3 is TGCGCCAGCAGCCCTTCGGGCGGGAATGGCAATGAGCAGTTCTTC. Amino acids: CASSPSGGNGNEQFF.

The chain has TRBV5-4 and TRBJ2-1, with TRBD1 matching 11 bases. The CDR3 is 15 amino acids. Germline CDR1 SGHNT, CDR2 YYREEE (reference sequence). V was clipped by 3 bases and J by 4 bases; unmatched bases: 3. CDR3 protein: CASSSGTGGYNEQFF. Here the CDR3 DNA reads TGTGCCAGCAGCTCCGGGACAGGGGGGTACAATGAGCAGTTCTTC.

This sequence joins TRBV30 and TRBJ1-2, with a possible D match to TRBD1 (6 bases). Germline V lookup: CDR1 GTSNPN, CDR2 SVGIG (reference sequence). V lost 4 bases and J 7 bases, leaving 16 bases between the germline ends. The CDR3 contains 13 residues. The DNA for the CDR3 is TGTGCCTGGACCCCCTATAGGGGGGCTGGCTACACCTTC. Encoded protein: CAWTPYRGAGYTF. The entire variable domain, with the rest obtained from reference TRBV30 and TRBJ1-2, is as follows: SQTIHQWPATLVQPVGSPLSLECTVEGTSNPNLYWYRQAAGRGLQLLFYSVGIGQISSEVPQNLSASRPQDRQFILSSKKLLLSDSGFYLCAWTPYRGAGYTFGSGTRLTVV.

In this sample, this clone turned up once. This sequence joins TRBV6-6 and TRBJ2-5; D is tentatively TRBD1 or TRBD2 (6 bases each). Germline CDR1 MNHNY, CDR2 SVGAGI (reference sequence). The CDR3 consists of 11 residues. The CDR3 loop reads CAAGGGETQYF. In nucleotides, the CDR3 is TGTGCTGCAGGAGGGGGAGAGACCCAGTACTTC.

This clone occurred once. The chain joins TRBV7-2 to TRBJ1-1, with TRBD1 identical over 8 bases. The CDR3 has 14 amino acids. Germline values: CDR1 SGHTA, CDR2 FQGNSA. The ends lost 6 bases at V and 4 bases at J; junction bases unmatched: 7. CDR3 in DNA: TGTGCCAGCAGTATACAGGGGGGCAGCACTGAAGCTTTCTTT. Its translation is CASSIQGGSTEAFF.

The chain employs TRBV7-2 and TRBJ1-3; D possibly corresponds to TRBD1 (6 bases). This CDR3 has 14 amino acids. Germline loops: CDR1 SGHTA, CDR2 FQGNSA. Trimming cost V 5 bases and J 0 bases, with 8 bases left between them. The CDR3 DNA reads as TGTGCCAGCAGCGAGACAGGCTCTGGAAACACCATATATTTT. Its protein is CASSETGSGNTIYF.

This chain connects TRBV7-9 to TRBJ2-3; 9 positions agree with TRBD2. The trim removed 4 bases at V and 4 bases at J, leaving 3 bases unmatched. CDR1 is SEHNR and CDR2 is FQNEAQ in the germline V gene (reference sequence). The CDR3 covers 14 residues. The CDR3: CASSSGLAADTQYF. The CDR3 coding sequence is TGTGCCAGCAGCTCGGGACTAGCAGCAGATACGCAGTATTTT. Using reference TRBV7-9 and TRBJ2-3 for the parts outside the CDR3, the full variable domain is DTGVSQNPRHKITKRGQNVTFRCDPISEHNRLYWYRQTLGQGPEFLTYFQNEAQLEKSRLLSDRFSAERPKGSFSTLEIQRTEQGDSAMYLCASSSGLAADTQYFGPGTRLTVL.

The chain is built from TRBV27 and TRBJ2-3, with D possibly TRBD2 on 6 matching bases. This CDR3 is built from 16 residues. The germline gives CDR1 MNHEY, CDR2 SMNVEV (reference sequence). V gave up 7 bases and J gave up 1 base, with 18 bases separating them. CDR3 protein: CASNPRSPGGTDTQYF. CDR3 DNA sequence: TGTGCCAGCAATCCAAGGTCTCCGGGGGGCACAGATACGCAGTATTTT.

This clone occurred once. The chain is built from TRBV19 and TRBJ1-4; D not resolved. This CDR3 has 13 amino acids. The germline gives CDR1 LNHDA, CDR2 SQIVND (reference sequence). The ends were cut back, 1 base at V and 14 bases at J, with 14 bases in the middle. CDR3 protein: CASSIGPRTFLFF. The CDR3 coding sequence is TGTGCCAGTAGTATAGGCCCTCGGACGTTTCTGTTTTTT.

The chain employs TRBV28 and TRBJ1-5; D is perhaps TRBD1 (5 bases). CDR1 is MDHEN and CDR2 is SYDVKM in the germline V gene. V dropped 4 bases and J dropped 5 bases, with 18 bases sitting between them. The CDR3 loop spans 16 amino acids. As DNA, the CDR3 is TGTGCCAGCAGTTCCCCGTCAGGGAGTAGGTATCAGCCCCAGCATTTT. This encodes CASSSPSGSRYQPQHF.

V usage is TRBV28 and J usage is TRBJ1-2; D perhaps matches TRBD1 (5 bases). Germline CDR1 and CDR2: MDHEN and SYDVKM. The CDR3 is 15 residues long. V was cut by 7 bases and J by 1 base, with 16 bases left in between. The CDR3 DNA sequence: TGTGCCAGCAACCGGGGGGGACTGTTTAACTATGGCTACACCTTC. Translated, it gives CASNRGGLFNYGYTF.